Listed here are 17 T cell receptor beta chains from one sample, sequenced in a study of molecular identifiers for immune sequencing clone quantification. TCRdb itself ran the PCR reads through MiXCR, one entry per CDR3 protein. The table shows more than 450,000 distinct CDR3 sequences, with under 30% occurring only once. Source material: naive CD8+ T cells from blood, with Jurkat cell RNA spiked in. Subset denoted: FACS-sorted CD8+CD4-CCR7+CD45RA+ naive T cells. Source of these receptors: a human donor in good health. Some libraries in this study had Jurkat cell RNA spiked in.

This clonotype has only a few counts. This chain uses TRBV6-2 or TRBV6-3 with TRBJ2-3, with TRBD2 identical over 11 bases. CDR3 length: 15 amino acids. Germline V gene data show CDR1 as MNHEY and CDR2 as SVGEGT. V dropped 7 bases and J dropped 6; count of bases not matched to a gene: 9. CDR3 DNA: TGTGCCAGCACTTTTACTAGCGGGGGTCCCGATACGCAGTATTTT. It is translated as CASTFTSGGPDTQYF.

This clonotype was picked up many times. The chain uses TRBV4-1 and TRBJ2-2; 11 bases agree with TRBD2. The V segment lost 2 bases and the J segment 4 bases; nucleotides outside the gene matches: 3. In germline, CDR1 is MGHRA, CDR2 YSYEKL. The CDR3 is 16 amino acids. The CDR3 here is CASSQIAGGPTGELFF. The CDR3 region has the DNA TGCGCCAGCAGCCAAATAGCGGGGGGGCCCACCGGGGAGCTGTTTTTT.

To note about this clonotype: Mismatch with germline at one junction end may stem from a read error. The chain links TRBV27 to TRBJ2-7, with D unclear. CDR1 and CDR2 (germline): MNHEY, SMNVEV (reference sequence). This CDR3 comprises 13 residues. CDR3 bases: TGTTCCAGCAGTATTACGAAGGGATACGAGCAGTACTTC. The encoded protein is CSSSITKGYEQYF.

This chain uses TRBV27 with TRBJ2-7; D perhaps matches TRBD1 (6 bases). The germline V gene has CDR1 MNHEY and CDR2 SMNVEV (reference sequence). This CDR3 spans 14 amino acids. Trimming stripped 5 bases from V and 6 bases from J, with 17 bases between. The CDR3 sequence: CASSIGTSLSEQYF. The CDR3 coding sequence is TGTGCCAGCAGTATCGGGACAAGCCTAAGCGAGCAGTACTTC.

This clonotype was recorded many times. The rearrangement uses TRBV30 and TRBJ1-1; 8 bases map to TRBD1. Germline V gives CDR1 GTSNPN, CDR2 SVGIG (reference sequence). Germline trimming cut 7 bases from V and 5 bases from J; bases unmatched to any gene: 9. The CDR3 consists of 13 residues. The DNA of the CDR3 is TGTGCCTCCGAGGACAGGGCTAGGACTGAAGCTTTCTTT. Residues: CASEDRARTEAFF.

In its sample, this clonotype was seen a few times. The chain employs TRBV9 and TRBJ2-3; D is unresolved. Trimming shortened V by 0 bases and J by 0 bases, and 8 bases separated the two germline ends. Germline V lookup: CDR1 SGDLS, CDR2 YYNGEE. This CDR3 is built from 15 residues. The CDR3 loop reads CASSVAAQSTDTQYF. DNA for the CDR3: TGTGCCAGCAGCGTAGCAGCCCAGAGCACAGATACGCAGTATTTT. The full variable domain, completed using reference TRBV9 and TRBJ2-3, is DSGVTQTPKHLITATGQRVTLRCSPRSGDLSVYWYQQSLDQGLQFLIQYYNGEERAKGNILERFSAQQFPDLHSELNLSSLELGDSALYFCASSVAAQSTDTQYFGPGTRLTVL.

This clonotype appeared many times. The chain has TRBV10-3 and TRBJ2-7, with D perhaps matching TRBD2 (5 bases). There are 14 residues in the CDR3. Germline-derived CDR1 and CDR2 are ENHRY and SYGVKD. V dropped 6 bases and J dropped 1 base, with 13 bases sitting between them. In DNA form, the CDR3 reads TGTGCCATCAGCGATTCGGGAAGTTCCTACGAGCAGTACTTC. This translates into CAISDSGSSYEQYF.

The sample holds a few counts of this clonotype. V gene TRBV12-5 combines with J gene TRBJ2-5, with TRBD1 identical over 10 bases. Trimming took 0 bases from V and 7 from J; bases not matched to a gene: 5. This CDR3 contains 15 residues. Germline lookup yields CDR1 LGHNT and CDR2 FRNRAP. The CDR3 DNA follows: TGTGCTAGTGGTTTGGTGACAGGGGGCGCAGTGACCCAGTACTTC. Its protein product is CASGLVTGGAVTQYF.

Notes on this clonotype: The conserved phenylalanine or tryptophan normally closing the CDR3 is absent here, so this likely arose from a read error. V and J are TRBV7-2 and TRBJ2-3; 7 bases line up with TRBD1. Germline CDR1 and CDR2: SGHTA and FQGNSA. The length of the CDR3 is 15 residues. V shed 2 bases, J shed 4 bases, and the junction held 6 bases outside the gene matches. CDR3 loop: CASSLLYRGPDTQYS. The CDR3 DNA sequence: TGTGCCAGCAGCTTATTATACAGGGGTCCAGATACGCAGTATTCT.

The chain combines TRBV20-1 with TRBJ2-7; TRBD1 might be the D (6 bases). Looked up from germline, CDR1 is DFQATT and CDR2 is SNEGSKA (reference sequence). The CDR3 sequence is 12 residues long. V lost 5 bases, J lost 1 base, and 9 bases lay in between. The CDR3 DNA reads as TGCAGTGCTTGGACAGTTTCCTACGAGCAGTACTTC. It yields the protein CSAWTVSYEQYF.

In this sample, this clonotype turned up many times. The chain carries TRBV6-6 and TRBJ2-3, with D tentatively TRBD1 (6 bases). The CDR3 spans 17 residues. V was trimmed by 4 bases and J by 3 bases, leaving 20 bases between them. The germline V gene has CDR1 MNHNY and CDR2 SVGAGI (reference sequence). The CDR3 coding sequence is TGTGCCAGCAGTTCCAACTCAGGGGTATTGGGTACAGATACGCAGTATTTT. Translated, it gives CASSSNSGVLGTDTQYF.

Remarks on this clonotype: One junction end does not reproduce the germline sequence, and a read error may be involved. This chain's CDR3 is CASGLTPDRSSTDTQYF. The CDR3 DNA follows: TGTGCCAGCGGCTTAACCCCGGACAGATCGAGCACAGATACGCAGTATTTT. The chain joins TRBV7-7 to TRBJ2-3, with D possibly being TRBD1 (6 bases). The germline gives CDR1 SSHAT, CDR2 FNYEAQ (reference sequence). The CDR3 is made up of 17 amino acids.

As to this clonotype: One junction end does not reproduce the germline sequence, and a read error may be involved. The chain is built from TRBV11-2 and TRBJ2-7; 8 bases agree with TRBD1. CDR1 and CDR2 (germline): SGHAT, FQNNGV. The CDR3 runs to 16 residues. The CDR3 DNA is TGTGCCAGCAGACCTACGCCCGGGACAGGAGCCTACGAGCAGTGCTTC. Translation: CASRPTPGTGAYEQCF. Combining the CDR3 with reference TRBV11-2 and TRBJ2-7 gives the whole variable domain EAGVAQSPRYKIIEKRQSVAFWCNPISGHATLYWYQQILGQGPKLLIQFQNNGVVDDSQLPKDRFSAERLKGVDSTLKIQPAKLEDSAVYLCASRPTPGTGAYEQCFGPGTRLTVT.

The sample holds many counts of this clonotype. The CDR3 DNA reads TGTGCCAGCAGTGACAGATACACCGGGGAGCTGTTTTTT. As protein: CASSDRYTGELFF. The J gene is TRBJ2-2, the V gene TRBV9; perhaps TRBD1 as D (5 bases). Looked up from germline, CDR1 is SGDLS and CDR2 is YYNGEE. This CDR3 spans 13 amino acids. Trimming took off 5 bases at V and 3 bases at J, with 8 bases between the two ends.

J is TRBJ2-7 and V is TRBV27; 8 bases match TRBD1. CDR1 and CDR2 from the germline V gene are MNHEY and SMNVEV (reference sequence). V lost 3 bases and J lost 6; bases outside the gene matches: 7. This CDR3 is 14 amino acids long. The CDR3, as DNA: TGTGCCAGCAGTTTCTATGACACAGGGGGCGAGCAGTACTTC. It translates to CASSFYDTGGEQYF.

This clonotype was detected only once. A much larger clone sits a single nucleotide away, making a read error possible. The chain is built from TRBV4-3 and TRBJ2-2; D not resolved. The CDR3 covers 14 residues. Germline CDR1 is LGHNA and CDR2 is YSLEER. V was clipped by 7 bases and J by 2 bases, with 11 bases between them. The CDR3 protein is CASNHVTNTGELFF. The CDR3 DNA is TGCGCCAGCAACCATGTGACTAACACCGGGGAGCTGTTTTTT.

Comment on this clonotype: A much bigger clone sits one base away, suggesting this may be a read error. The chain employs TRBV7-9 and TRBJ2-5; the D gene is possibly TRBD2 (5 bases). CDR3 length: 14 amino acids. Germline CDR1 is SEHNR and CDR2 is FQNEAQ (reference sequence). V was shortened by 5 bases and J by 4 bases, with 14 bases between the two germline ends. The CDR3 DNA reads as TGTGCCAGCAGCCCCACTGAACTAGTAGAGACCCAGTACTTC. This codes for CASSPTELVETQYF.